Included here is one TCR beta chain sequence, with context. This clonotype was found a few times. Its binding antigen is unknown. No qualities accompany the bases; no much larger clone lies one base away. The library was built by means of 5' RACE. Instrument used: Illumina HiSeq 2000. Template switching added a universal primer binding site, and the final cDNA carried a unique molecular identifier that allowed TCR cDNA molecules to be counted accurately. Specific primers in the conserved constant-segment region were used to synthesize first-strand cDNA for TCR alpha and beta chains. Each cDNA library was double barcoded, with a SMART-Mk sample barcode plus Illumina barcodes, to control for contamination. Two successive PCR steps introduced TruSeq adapter sequences along with Illumina sample barcodes. TCR alpha and beta cDNA libraries were sequenced on the Illumina HiSeq platform with custom primers. Per the authors' processing: MiGEC processed the raw reads to extract unique molecular identifiers, while MiXCR was used to determine the CDR3 positions. For each individual, recombination models were inferred using an EM algorithm with the repgenHMM and IGoR tools. Shared clonotypes were analyzed with the tcR package in R, and sharing was normalized by the product of cloneset sizes. To study raw recombination free of thymic and clonal selection effects, out-of-frame nonproductive sequences were analyzed. In TCRdb, the public reads were trimmed at Q25 with fastp and aligned with MiXCR, with productive beta chains retained. Rows with one shared CDR3 protein collapse into an entry with the most common genes and DNA. These V and J calls derive from TCRdb rather than the authors' analysis. Here the sample has 500,000 or so distinct CDR3 sequences; 22% occur a single time. Clones ranked in the top ten supply around 0.9% of the sample.

These data belong to a study of identical twins (dated by TCRdb to 2016 to 2017). Study-level background: To test whether fetal clonotypes persist, the study used deep sequencing on TCR alpha and beta repertoires from monozygotic twins, unrelated adults of various ages, and cord blood. To rule out contamination, replicate twin experiments were performed at different times with different library preparation protocols. What the work shows at the level of the full study, not this receptor alone: Out-of-frame TCR alpha sharing in monozygotic twins was systematically underestimated by recombination models, whereas sharing between unrelated individuals was in agreement with the recombination models. Conclusions relied on cross-sectional statistical analysis, since the same donors could not be followed over many years. Abundant cord blood beta clonotypes carried fewer insertions; young adult naive repertoires showed a weaker similar trend, while memory repertoires showed none. A weaker excess of twin sharing was found in beta out-of-frame sequences because the signal-to-noise ratio was lowered by fewer shared sequences. Compared with coincidental sharing between unrelated individuals, out-of-frame TCR alpha sequences shared between twins showed an excess of sequences with low generation probability. Zero-insertion analyses could be partly confounded by invariant T cells such as MAIT and iNKT, though diverse VJ usage argued against such confounding for most clonotypes.

The CDR3 has 16 amino acids, counting the end cysteine and phenylalanine. The sequence is cut down to CDR3 DNA, 48 bases in frame from base 1. The germline V gene (reference sequence) sets CDR1 to SEHNR and CDR2 to FQNEAQ. Trimming removed 3 bases from V and 5 bases from J; the gene matches leave 9 bases unexplained. Only healthy Caucasian donors were included. The twin cohort consisted of three pairs of female monozygotic twins, all aged 18 to 29 years. CD4+ and CD8+ T cell populations were isolated with positive isolation kits from Invitrogen. These same records also appear under a second study, on T cells expressing NK-cell markers. Looking at the second paper: About eight donors provided sorted CD3+CD56+NKG2C+, CD3+CD56+NKG2C- and CD3+CD56-NKG2C+ T-cell subsets, whose TCR beta-chain repertoires were profiled. Of the eight sequenced donors, seven were found to be HCMV-seropositive and one was found to be HCMV-seronegative. In several experiments an anti-gammadeltaTCR antibody was added to restrict sorting to alphabetaTCR-expressing T cells. In about six donors, the dominant CD3+CD56+NKG2C+ clonotypes were found to rank among the top 10 CD8+ clonotypes and to make up about 1.0-7.5% of CD8+ T cells. Those dominant clonotypes were again the most abundant among CD3+CD56-NKG2C+ cells in a few donors, at about 25-60.1%. Whether the expanded NKG2C-expressing T cell clones were specific for HCMV antigens remained unclear. The eight sequenced donors were randomly selected healthy volunteers, three men and five women. HCMV serostatus was determined by detecting HCMV-specific IgG in serum with a commercial ELISA kit. MIGEC was used to demultiplex reads and group the reads by UMI, and MiTCR was used to assemble and quantify clonotypes. To remove erroneous sequences, TCR cDNA sequences were retained only when supported by two or more reads. The tcR package was used for downstream repertoire analysis, with clonotypes matched between fractions based on CDR3 nucleotide sequence plus V segment. Antigen specificity was annotated against VDJdb with VDJmatch, allowing one amino acid substitution in CDR3.

The specimen was CD4+ T cells sorted from blood. The chain was built from TRBV7-9 and TRBJ1-1; TRBD1 matches 10 bases in the middle. The receptor comes from a young woman in good health. The base sequence is TGTGCCAGCAGCTTCCCCTCCCGGGACAGGGGAACTGAAGCTTTCTTT. Translated, this is CASSFPSRDRGTEAFF.